This passage covers 9 T cell receptor beta chains from one sample sequenced in a study of a mutant IDH1 vaccine in newly diagnosed glioma. The time point was: baseline, week 1 (first vaccination visit). Documented treatment: pre-vaccination baseline after standard-of-care therapy. Sequenced by immunoSEQ multiplex PCR; TCRdb stores in-frame clones only, minus some. The sample yields under 65,000 clones, roughly 80% seen once. The starting material was PBMCs, obtained from a glioma patient treated with radiotherapy, temozolomide or both. The receptors were sampled from a man aged 18 to 30 with glioma.

The rearrangement joins TRBV7-9 to TRBJ1-3; D ambiguous. Germline V lookup: CDR1 SEHNR, CDR2 FQNEAQ (reference sequence). The CDR3 loop spans 15 amino acids. Between the trimmed V and J ends, which lost 1 base and 0 bases, there was a span of 7 bases. CDR3 protein: CASSLDRYSGNTIYF. The CDR3, as DNA: TGTGCCAGCAGCTTAGACCGATACTCTGGAAACACCATATATTTT.

The rearrangement links TRBV6-5 to TRBJ1-1, with D possibly being TRBD1 (6 bases). The CDR3 runs 16 residues. Germline V gene data show CDR1 as MNHEY and CDR2 as SVGAGI. V lost 0 bases and J 2 bases, leaving 13 bases between the germline ends. The CDR3 region has the DNA TGTGCCAGCAGTTACTCAGGGGGGGCGCGTAACACTGAAGCTTTCTTT. Protein: CASSYSGGARNTEAFF.

The gene calls are TRBV7-8 and TRBJ1-5, with D possibly being TRBD1 (6 bases). The CDR3 contains 16 residues. V was pared by 5 bases and J by 0 bases, with 14 bases between. Looked up from germline, CDR1 is SGHVS and CDR2 is FQNEAQ. Here the CDR3 reads CASSARWGLSNQPQHF. The CDR3 coding sequence is TGTGCCAGCAGCGCCCGGTGGGGGCTTAGCAATCAGCCCCAGCATTTT.

The rearrangement links TRBV4-3 to TRBJ1-4; 7 bases align to TRBD1. J lost 8 bases, V lost 0 bases, and 6 bases had no gene match. Per germline, CDR1 LGHNA and CDR2 YSLEER. The CDR3 extends over 15 amino acids. The CDR3 sequence: CASSQDRTGNEKLFF. In nucleotides, the CDR3 is TGCGCCAGCAGCCAAGATCGGACAGGAAACGAAAAACTGTTTTTT.

The genes are TRBV4-3 and TRBJ1-6; 8 bases agree with TRBD1. Germline loops: CDR1 LGHNA, CDR2 YSLEER. The CDR3 contains 13 residues. V was clipped by 4 bases and J by 18 bases; unmatched bases: 11. CDR3 bases: TGCGCCAGCAGCCTCGGACAGGGAGAACTTCCCCACTTT. As protein: CASSLGQGELPHF.

The V gene is TRBV5-1, the J gene TRBJ1-4, with TRBD1 as a possible D gene (6 bases). CDR1 and CDR2 (germline): SGHRS, YFSETQ. This CDR3 region has 14 residues. The ends were cut back, 4 bases at V and 10 bases at J, with 17 bases in the middle. The CDR3 coding sequence is TGCGCCAGCAGCCCTGGGGGACAAGAGGGAAAACTGTTTTTT. This translates into CASSPGGQEGKLFF. Based on the CDR3 plus reference TRBV5-1 and TRBJ1-4, the full variable domain is KAGVTQTPRYLIKTRGQQVTLSCSPISGHRSVSWYQQTPGQGLQFLFEYFSETQRNKGNFPGRFSGRQFSNSRSEMNVSTLELGDSALYLCASSPGGQEGKLFFGSGTQLSVL.

This chain's CDR3 is CASSVGRGPNNEQFF. For the CDR3, the DNA is TGTGCCAGCAGCGTAGGAAGGGGACCTAACAATGAGCAGTTCTTC. The rearrangement uses TRBV9 and TRBJ2-1; tentatively, D is TRBD1 or TRBD2 (5 bases each). In germline, CDR1 is SGDLS, CDR2 YYNGEE. This CDR3 has 15 amino acids. Trimming took 0 bases from V and 5 from J, leaving 12 bases between them.

This rearrangement joins TRBV7-9 to TRBJ2-1, with a tentative D call TRBD2 (5 bases). CDR1 is SEHNR, CDR2 FQNEAQ, per germline (reference sequence). The CDR3 totals 15 residues. The V gene lost 1 base and the J gene lost 2 bases, with 9 bases spanning the gap. CDR3 residues: CASSLGETPYNEQFF. The CDR3 DNA is TGTGCCAGCAGCTTAGGGGAGACACCCTACAATGAGCAGTTCTTC.

This rearrangement joins TRBV7-2 to TRBJ1-4, with 7 bases fitting TRBD1. This CDR3 comprises 16 residues. Trimming cost V 5 bases and J 7 bases; bases outside gene matches: 13. CDR1 is SGHTA, CDR2 FQGNSA, per germline. In nucleotides, the CDR3 is TGTGCCAGCAGCCTTACCCCGGGACAGCAAAGTGAAAAACTGTTTTTT. Encoded protein: CASSLTPGQQSEKLFF. Full variable domain (remainder filled in from reference TRBV7-2 and TRBJ1-4): GAGVSQSPSNKVTEKGKDVELRCDPISGHTALYWYRQSLGQGLEFLIYFQGNSAPDKSGLPSDRFSAERTGGSVSTLTIQRTQQEDSAVYLCASSLTPGQQSEKLFFGSGTQLSVL.